This T cell receptor beta chain originates from a study of graft-versus-host responses after intestinal transplantation. Study-level background: All recipients got anti-thymocyte globulin induction, then tacrolimus and steroids for 3 to 4 years.

General study results and limits: Recipient marrow contained GvH clones, some of which appeared first in ileum or blood. High graft-versus-host to host-versus-graft T cell clonal ratios marked allografts of patients with graft-donor macrochimerism.

Per germline, CDR1 MDHEN and CDR2 SYDVKM. There are 15 residues in the CDR3. The V gene end was trimmed by 7 bases and the J gene end by 3 bases; junction bases not matched to a gene: 8. This clone was detected only once. What it binds is not known. Clones were sequenced by immunoSEQ multiplex PCR, and TCRdb holds only the in-frame ones, with some missing. The repertoire includes 9,500 to 13,000 clones, 80% to 95% of them detected once, and less than 6.5% sits in the top ten. This chain connects TRBV28 to TRBJ2-1, with 8 nucleotides matching TRBD2. This specimen was PBMCs, taken approximately 10 weeks after transplant. The receptor was isolated from a human patient who received an intestinal transplant, so some T cells may come from the graft donor. The CDR3 here is CASKPGREDYNEQFF. CDR3 coding DNA: TGTGCCAGCAAACCCGGGCGGGAGGACTACAATGAGCAGTTCTTC. The variable domain in full, completed from reference TRBV28 and TRBJ2-1, reads DVKVTQSSRYLVKRTGEKVFLECVQDMDHENMFWYRQDPGLGLRLIYFSYDVKMKEKGDIPEGYSVSREKKERFSLILESASTNQTSMYLCASKPGREDYNEQFFGPGTRLTVL.